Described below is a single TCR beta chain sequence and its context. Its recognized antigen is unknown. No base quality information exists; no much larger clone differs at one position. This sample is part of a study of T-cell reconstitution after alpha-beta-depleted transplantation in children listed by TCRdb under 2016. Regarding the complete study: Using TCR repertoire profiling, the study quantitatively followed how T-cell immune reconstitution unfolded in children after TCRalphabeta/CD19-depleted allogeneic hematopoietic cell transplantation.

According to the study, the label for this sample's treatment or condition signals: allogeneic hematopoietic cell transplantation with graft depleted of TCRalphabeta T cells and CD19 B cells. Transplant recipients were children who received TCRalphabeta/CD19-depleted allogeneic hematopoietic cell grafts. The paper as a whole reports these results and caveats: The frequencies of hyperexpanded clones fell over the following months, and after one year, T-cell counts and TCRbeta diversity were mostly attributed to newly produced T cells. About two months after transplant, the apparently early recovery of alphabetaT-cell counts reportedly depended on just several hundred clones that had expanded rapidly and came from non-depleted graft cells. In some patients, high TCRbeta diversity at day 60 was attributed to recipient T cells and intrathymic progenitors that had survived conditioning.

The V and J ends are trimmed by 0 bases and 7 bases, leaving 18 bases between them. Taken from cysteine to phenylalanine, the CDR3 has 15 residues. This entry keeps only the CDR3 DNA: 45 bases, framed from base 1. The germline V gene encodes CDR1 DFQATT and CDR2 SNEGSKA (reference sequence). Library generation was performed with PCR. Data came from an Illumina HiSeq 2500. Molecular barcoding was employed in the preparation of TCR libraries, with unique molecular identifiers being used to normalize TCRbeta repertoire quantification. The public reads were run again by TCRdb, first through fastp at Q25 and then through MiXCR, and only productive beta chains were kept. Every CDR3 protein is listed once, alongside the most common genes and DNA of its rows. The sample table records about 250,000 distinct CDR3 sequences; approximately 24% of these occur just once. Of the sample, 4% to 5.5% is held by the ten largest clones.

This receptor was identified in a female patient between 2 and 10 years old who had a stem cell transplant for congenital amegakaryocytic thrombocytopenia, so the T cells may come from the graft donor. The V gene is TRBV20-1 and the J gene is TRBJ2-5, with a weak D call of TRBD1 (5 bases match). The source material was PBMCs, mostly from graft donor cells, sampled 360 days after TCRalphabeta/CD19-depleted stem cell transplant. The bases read TGCAGTGCTAGAGATTACGTGGGGCCCTCTTCGACCCAGTACTTC. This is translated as CSARDYVGPSSTQYF.